This TCR beta chain was observed in a study of cytomegalovirus exposure and HLA in healthy donors. Study-level results: A cluster of highly shared sequence variants was likely a sequencing artifact.

Both 60 Vbeta primers and 13 Jbeta primers went into the PCR. The table came from immunoSEQ multiplex PCR; TCRdb's copy has only in-frame clones and leaves some out. The sample lists roughly 180,000 clones, less than 85% occurring once. The germline V gene encodes CDR1 SGHTA and CDR2 FQGNSA. The length of the CDR3 is 14 residues. Trimming cost V 5 bases and J 2 bases, with 10 bases left between them. Comments on this clone: Its antigen remains unknown.

The sequence was collected from a male donor in good health and CMV-seronegative. This chain joins TRBV7-2 and TRBJ1-5; D call uncertain. The sample was PBMCs. CDR3 nucleotides: TGTGCCAGCAGCCCGCAGCAGGGCAATCAGCCCCAGCATTTT. It translates to CASSPQQGNQPQHF.